The clone carrying this T cell receptor (beta chain) was observed many times. The target antigen is unknown. RNA transcripts served as the template for amplifying TCR beta CDR3 regions. HTBI primers drove first-round RT-PCR of the TCR CDR3. TCRdb re-derived calls from the multiplex PCR reads in MiXCR, one entry per CDR3 protein. The sample has fewer than 650,000 distinct CDR3 sequences, 14% to 15% seen once; the top ten hold roughly 4.5%. The data were obtained in a study of T cells in Graves' hyperthyroidism and ophthalmopathy. Whole-study results and caveats: Blood shared most expanded thyroid clonotypes above 0.001.

The CDR3 is 15 residues long. Germline CDR1 and CDR2: MNHEY and SVGAGI. Trimming took off 2 bases at V and 0 bases at J, with 10 bases between the two ends. Sequencing input: blood. The source is a middle-aged woman with Graves' ophthalmopathy. The chain recombines TRBV6-5 with TRBJ1-1; D perhaps matches TRBD1 (6 bases). CDR3 amino acids: CASSYQGGVNTEAFF. The CDR3, as DNA: TGTGCCAGCAGTTACCAAGGGGGGGTGAACACTGAAGCTTTCTTT.